This T cell receptor beta chain comes out of a study of T cell changes during pregnancy in multiple sclerosis (dated by TCRdb to the late 2010s). Some background on the complete study: In women with multiple sclerosis, the researchers looked at how the T cell repertoire shifted as pregnancy progressed.

Comment on this clone: Its antigen target is currently unknown. Per-base qualities were not stored, and no clone one base away is much larger.

Library preparation used the immunoSEQ multiplex PCR assay. Entries here come from immuneACCESS through TCRdb and include only in-frame sequences with V and J called. Some clones fail to appear in such tables; in the studies checked, an unresolved V gene covers under half of the shortfall, and the cause of the remainder is unknown. This sample is represented by approximately 28,000 clones; roughly 84% of them were singletons. More than 7.5% of the sample is in the top ten clones. V and J lose 2 bases and 0 bases, and a span of 20 bases separates them. The germline V gene sets CDR1 to SGHTA and CDR2 to FQGNSA. Its CDR3 holds 18 amino acids, cysteine through phenylalanine. This entry keeps only the CDR3 DNA: 54 bases, framed from base 1.

The receptor was derived from a female donor with multiple sclerosis, enrolled in a pregnancy study. The chain employs TRBV7-2 and TRBJ2-7; the D segment could be TRBD1, given 6 matching bases. Source: CD8+ T cells from peripheral blood mononuclear cells, taken after pregnancy. The DNA is TGTGCCAGCAGCTTAATCGCCAGGGGCCAGGTCCCCTCCTACGAGCAGTACTTC. This codes for CASSLIARGQVPSYEQYF. Outside the CDR3, residues come from the reference TRBV7-2 and TRBJ2-7 proteins, so the full variable domain is: GAGVSQSPSNKVTEKGKDVELRCDPISGHTALYWYRQSLGQGLEFLIYFQGNSAPDKSGLPSDRFSAERTGGSVSTLTIQRTQQEDSAVYLCASSLIARGQVPSYEQYFGPGTRLTVT.